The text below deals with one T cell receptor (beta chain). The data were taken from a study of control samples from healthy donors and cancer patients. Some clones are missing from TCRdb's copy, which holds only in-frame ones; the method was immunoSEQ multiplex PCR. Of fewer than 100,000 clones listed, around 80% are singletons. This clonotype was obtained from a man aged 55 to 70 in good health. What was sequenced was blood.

The CDR3 coding sequence is TGTGCCAGCAGCGTAGACTCTGTCCGGGAGACCCAGTACTTC. As protein: CASSVDSVRETQYF. The V and J genes are TRBV9 and TRBJ2-5, with no clear D. The CDR3 sequence is 14 residues long. CDR1 is SGDLS, CDR2 YYNGEE, per germline. Trimming removed 0 bases at V and 5 bases at J, with 11 bases between.